A single sample is the source of the 2 T cell receptor beta chains below, sequenced in a study of T cells in women clearing cervical HPV infection. Measured with immunoSEQ multiplex PCR; TCRdb has only the in-frame clones, and not every one. The sample has under 50,000 clones, and its top ten clones hold around 0.98%. The specimen sequenced was blood buffy coat. The receptors come from a woman between 18 and 69 years old with a cervical HPV16 infection that either progressed to CIN3+ or cleared (not recorded which).

CDR3 protein: CASRPGQTNTEAFF. CDR3 bases read: TGCGCCAGCAGACCGGGACAGACAAACACTGAA. This chain links TRBV5-1 with TRBJ1-1; 7 positions agree with TRBD1. The CDR3 goes on 3 residues after the read ends, and that part is filled in from the germline J gene. CDR1 SGHRS and CDR2 YFSETQ come from the germline V gene. The CDR3 totals 14 residues. The J segment lost 2 bases and the V segment lost 5 bases, leaving 6 bases of the junction unmatched.

Comment on this clone: From the germline J gene comes the end of the CDR3, since the read stops 3 residues before it. The chain has TRBV10-1 and TRBJ1-1; 10 nucleotides agree with TRBD1. Germline CDR1 and CDR2: WNHNN and SYGVQD (reference sequence). The CDR3 totals 17 residues. V was clipped by 0 bases and J by 5 bases; unmatched bases: 9. CDR3 DNA, as far as it was read: TGCGCCAGCAGTGAGTCGATTTTGGGGACAGGGGTTACTGAA. This gives the protein CASSESILGTGVTE. The full CDR3 protein reads CASSESILGTGVTEAFF.